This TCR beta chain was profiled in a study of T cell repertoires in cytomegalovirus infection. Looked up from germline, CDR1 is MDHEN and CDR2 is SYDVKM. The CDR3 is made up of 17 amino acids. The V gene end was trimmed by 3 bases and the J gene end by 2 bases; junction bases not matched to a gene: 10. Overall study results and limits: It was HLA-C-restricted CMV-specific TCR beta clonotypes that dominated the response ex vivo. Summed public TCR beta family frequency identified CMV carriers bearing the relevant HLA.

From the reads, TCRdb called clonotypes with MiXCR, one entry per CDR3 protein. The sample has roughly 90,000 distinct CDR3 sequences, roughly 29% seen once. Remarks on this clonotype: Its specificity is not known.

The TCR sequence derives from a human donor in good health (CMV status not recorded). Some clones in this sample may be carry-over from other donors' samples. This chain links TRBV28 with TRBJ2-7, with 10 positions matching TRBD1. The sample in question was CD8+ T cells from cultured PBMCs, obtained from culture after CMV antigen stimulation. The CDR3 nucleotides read TGTGCCAGCAGTTTCGCCCCGCCGGGACAGGGGACCTACGAGCAGTACTTC. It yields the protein CASSFAPPGQGTYEQYF.